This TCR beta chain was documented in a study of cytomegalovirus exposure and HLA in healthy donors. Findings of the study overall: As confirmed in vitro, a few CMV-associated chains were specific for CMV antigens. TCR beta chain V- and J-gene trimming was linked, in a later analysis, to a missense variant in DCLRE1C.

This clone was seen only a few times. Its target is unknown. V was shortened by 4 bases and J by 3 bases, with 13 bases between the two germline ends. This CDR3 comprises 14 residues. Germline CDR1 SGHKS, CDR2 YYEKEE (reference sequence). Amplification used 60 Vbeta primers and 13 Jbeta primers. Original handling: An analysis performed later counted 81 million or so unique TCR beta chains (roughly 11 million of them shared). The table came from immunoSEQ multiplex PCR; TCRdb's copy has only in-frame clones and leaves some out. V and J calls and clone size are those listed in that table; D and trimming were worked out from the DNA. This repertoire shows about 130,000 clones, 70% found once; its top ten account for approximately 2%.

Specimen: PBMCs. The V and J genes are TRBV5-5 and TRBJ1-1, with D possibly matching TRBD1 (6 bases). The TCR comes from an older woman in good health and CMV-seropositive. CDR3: CASSRGGEDTEAFF. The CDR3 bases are TGTGCCAGCAGCCGAGGGGGAGAGGACACTGAAGCTTTCTTT.